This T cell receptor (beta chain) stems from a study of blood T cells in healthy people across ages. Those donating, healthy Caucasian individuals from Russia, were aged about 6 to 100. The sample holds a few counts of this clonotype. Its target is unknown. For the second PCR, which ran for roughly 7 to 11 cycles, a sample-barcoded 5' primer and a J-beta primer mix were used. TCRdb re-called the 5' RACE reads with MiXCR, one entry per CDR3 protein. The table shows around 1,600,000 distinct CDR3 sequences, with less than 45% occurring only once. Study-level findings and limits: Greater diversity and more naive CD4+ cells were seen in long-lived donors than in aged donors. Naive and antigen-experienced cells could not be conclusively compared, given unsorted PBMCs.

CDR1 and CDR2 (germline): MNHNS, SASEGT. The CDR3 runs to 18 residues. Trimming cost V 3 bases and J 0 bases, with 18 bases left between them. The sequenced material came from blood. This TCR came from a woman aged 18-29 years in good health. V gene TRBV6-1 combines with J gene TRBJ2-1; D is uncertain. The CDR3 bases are TGTGCCAGCAGTGACAGCATATTCGGTTCGGGCTCCTACAATGAGCAGTTCTTC. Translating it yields CASSDSIFGSGSYNEQFF.